A single sample gave rise to the 10 T cell receptor beta chains below, sequenced in a study of cytomegalovirus exposure and HLA in healthy donors. 13 Jbeta primers and 60 Vbeta primers were used for the PCR. Profiled with immunoSEQ multiplex PCR; TCRdb holds only in-frame clones, not every one. This table has 60,000 to 80,000 clones, 60% to 80% appearing once. Sequenced input: PBMCs. These receptors all come from a man aged 25-45 years in good health and CMV-seronegative.

This clone was counted a few times. CDR3 residues: CASSGGGPNTEAFF. Here the CDR3 DNA reads TGTGCCAGCAGCGGGGGGGGCCCGAACACTGAAGCTTTCTTT. This chain uses TRBV7-3 with TRBJ1-1, with D perhaps TRBD1 (6 bases). CDR1 is SGHTA, CDR2 FQGTGA, per germline. Trimming pared 5 bases from V and 1 base from J, leaving 11 bases between. This CDR3 comprises 14 residues.

The rearrangement joins TRBV15 to TRBJ1-1, with D possibly TRBD1 on 5 matching bases. This CDR3 has 14 residues. CDR1 and CDR2 from the germline V gene are LNHNV and YYDKDF (reference sequence). V lost 6 bases, J lost 6 bases, and 17 bases lay in between. The CDR3 coding sequence is TGTGCCACCAGACTGTCGGGGGGAACGGCTGAAGCTTTCTTT. This sequence encodes CATRLSGGTAEAFF.

Only a few counts were recorded for this clone. V and J are TRBV4-1 and TRBJ2-3; a possible D gene is TRBD1 (6 bases). The germline V and J ends were trimmed by 0 bases and 5 bases, with 12 bases remaining between them. Germline CDR1 is MGHRA and CDR2 is YSYEKL. This CDR3 spans 15 amino acids. DNA for the CDR3: TGCGCCAGCAGCCAAGAAAAACAGGGTGGAGATACGCAGTATTTT. Translating gives CASSQEKQGGDTQYF.

The V call is TRBV28, the J call TRBJ1-4; possible D gene TRBD1, 5 bases. This CDR3 spans 13 amino acids. V lost 8 bases and J lost 4, with 11 bases in between. The V gene's germline CDR1 is MDHEN and CDR2 SYDVKM. CDR3 region: CASGGGFNEKLFF. Written as DNA, the CDR3 is TGTGCCAGCGGCGGGGGGTTTAATGAAAAACTGTTTTTT.

This clone was detected only a few times. This rearrangement joins TRBV2 to TRBJ2-7; 7 nucleotides match TRBD1. The CDR3 runs 12 residues. The V and J ends lost 10 bases and 0 bases, in that order; junction bases with no gene match: 3. The germline V gene encodes CDR1 SNHLY and CDR2 FYNNEI. CDR3 bases: TGTGCCACCGACAGGGACTCCTACGAGCAGTACTTC. It codes for CATDRDSYEQYF.

J is TRBJ2-7 and V is TRBV11-3, with D possibly TRBD1 on 5 matching bases. The CDR3 loop spans 15 amino acids. V was cut by 0 bases and J by 3 bases, with 12 bases left in between. Germline CDR1 and CDR2: SGHNT and YENEEA. The CDR3 protein is CASSLDRVGDYEQYF. The CDR3 bases are TGTGCCAGCAGCTTAGATCGAGTAGGGGACTACGAGCAGTACTTC.

CDR3 in amino acids: CASSEGAQGSYGYTF. As DNA, the CDR3 is TGTGCCAGCAGTGAAGGGGCGCAGGGGAGCTATGGCTACACCTTC. The chain employs TRBV6-1 and TRBJ1-2, with a possible D match to TRBD1 (6 bases). V shed 1 base and J shed 4 bases, with 13 bases lying between them. Germline V gene lookup returns CDR1 MNHNS and CDR2 SASEGT. The length of the CDR3 is 15 residues.

This chain connects TRBV4-2 to TRBJ2-2; D perhaps matches TRBD1 (5 bases). Germline CDR1 and CDR2: LGHNA and YNFKEQ. The CDR3 spans 16 residues. V was cut by 0 bases and J by 6 bases, with 14 bases left in between. CDR3 loop: CASSQEEQAKAGELFF. The CDR3 bases are TGTGCCAGCAGCCAAGAGGAACAGGCGAAGGCCGGGGAGCTGTTTTTT.

The chain combines TRBV18 with TRBJ2-7; D is unresolved. This CDR3 contains 15 residues. CDR1 and CDR2 from the germline V gene are KGHSH and LQKENI. V lost 2 bases and J 6 bases, leaving 17 bases between the germline ends. CDR3 amino acids: CASSPETNPDSEQYF. As DNA, the CDR3 is TGTGCCAGCTCACCAGAAACAAACCCTGACTCCGAGCAGTACTTC.

CDR3 residues: CASSQVQGQGQNEQYF. The DNA for the CDR3 is TGCGCCAGCAGCCAGGTTCAAGGACAGGGGCAAAACGAGCAGTACTTC. The chain is built from TRBV4-1 and TRBJ2-7; 9 nucleotides agree with TRBD1. Losses at the gene ends were 3 bases for V and 5 bases for J; bases not matched to a gene: 11. The CDR3 is 16 residues long. Germline CDR1 reads MGHRA; CDR2 reads YSYEKL.